This is a list of T cell receptor beta chains from one sample in a study of blood T cell repertoires in COVID-19. Assay: immunoSEQ multiplex PCR; the TCRdb copy retains only in-frame clones and omits some. The sample carries about 300,000 clones, 80% to 95% recorded once. Specimen: peripheral blood. The origin of the receptors is a woman between 25 and 40 years old with COVID-19, enrolled during active disease. Each CDR3 is given with its conserved first and last residue. The order of the fields is CDR3 protein, CDR3 DNA, D gene, V gene, J gene, clone size. The D gene is left open where the match is weak. Size tells how often a clone was seen (once, few, many) or the class of an expanded clone, and some rows leave it out.

CAISVGQGAYEQYF	TGTGCCATCAGCGTGGGACAGGGGGCTTACGAGCAGTACTTC	TRBD1	TRBV10-3	TRBJ2-7	.
CASSSTGADTQYF	TGTGCCAGCAGCTCGACCGGGGCAGATACGCAGTATTTT	.	TRBV7-2	TRBJ2-3	.
CASSFGTGGDSPLHF	TGTGCCAGCAGTTTCGGGACAGGGGGTGATTCACCCCTCCACTTT	TRBD1	TRBV27	TRBJ1-6	.
CASSLLPTVAYEQYF	TGTGCCAGCAGCTTACTACCTACCGTGGCCTACGAGCAGTACTTC	.	TRBV7-6	TRBJ2-7	.
CASSLGLAASYNEQFF	TGCGCCAGCAGCCTGGGACTAGCGGCTTCCTACAATGAGCAGTTCTTC	TRBD2	TRBV10-2	TRBJ2-1	.
CASSQEVATNEKLFF	TGCGCCAGCAGCCAAGAGGTAGCAACTAATGAAAAACTGTTTTTT	.	TRBV4-3	TRBJ1-4	.
CASSKVQGWDRGREQYF	TGTGCCAGCAGCAAAGTCCAGGGCTGGGACAGGGGTCGCGAGCAGTACTTC	.	TRBV21-1	TRBJ2-7	.
CASSLAGAPNTGELFF	TGTGCCAGCAGTTTAGCAGGGGCCCCGAACACCGGGGAGCTGTTTTTT	.	TRBV28	TRBJ2-2	.
CASSLDRRYYEQYF	TGTGCCAGCAGTTTGGACAGGCGCTACTACGAGCAGTACTTC	TRBD1	TRBV2	TRBJ2-7	few
CASSQVGQDYGYTF	TGTGCCAGCAGCCAAGTGGGACAGGATTATGGCTACACCTTC	TRBD1	TRBV4-2	TRBJ1-2	.
CASSAGTGRYGYTF	TGTGCCAGCAGCGCCGGGACAGGGAGATATGGCTACACCTTC	TRBD1	TRBV9	TRBJ1-2	.
CASSVGATDTQYF	TGTGCCAGCTCGGTTGGGGCAACAGATACGCAGTATTTT	.	TRBV18	TRBJ2-3	.